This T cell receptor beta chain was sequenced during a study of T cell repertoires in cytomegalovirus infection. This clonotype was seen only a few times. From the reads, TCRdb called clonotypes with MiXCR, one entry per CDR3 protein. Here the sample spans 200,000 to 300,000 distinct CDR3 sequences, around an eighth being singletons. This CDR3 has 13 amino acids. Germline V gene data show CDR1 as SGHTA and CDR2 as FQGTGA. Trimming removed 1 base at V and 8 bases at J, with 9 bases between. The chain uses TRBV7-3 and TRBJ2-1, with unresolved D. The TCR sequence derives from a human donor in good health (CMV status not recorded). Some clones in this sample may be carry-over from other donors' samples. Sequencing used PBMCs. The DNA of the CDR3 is TGTGCCAGCAGCTTAAGGCTGACGGATGAGCAGTTCTTC. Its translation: CASSLRLTDEQFF. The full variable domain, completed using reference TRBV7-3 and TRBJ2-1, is GAGVSQTPSNKVTEKGKYVELRCDPISGHTALYWYRQSLGQGPEFLIYFQGTGAADDSGLPNDRFFAVRPEGSVSTLKIQRTERGDSAVYLCASSLRLTDEQFFGPGTRLTVL.